This T cell receptor beta chain emerged from a study of HIV-infected patients and healthy controls. Study-wide results and caveats: Diversity differences between study cohorts were not due to their slight age and sex differences.

Reverse transcription used about 500 ng RNA and constant-region primers for alpha and beta. Using multiplexing indices, alpha and beta chain libraries were generated apart by chain-specific third strand synthesis. TCRdb re-derived calls from the 5' RACE reads in MiXCR, one entry per CDR3 protein. In the table there are several thousand distinct CDR3 sequences, about 27% of which are singletons. Antiretroviral therapy had run roughly three months, about 14 weeks, before follow-up blood collection. The repertoire came from unfractionated whole blood and reflected all unsorted peripheral T cells. Peripheral blood, roughly 2.4 ml, was drawn for RNA extraction. Germline V CDR1 and CDR2: MNHEY, SVGAGI. V dropped 2 bases and J dropped 0 bases, with 4 bases sitting between them. CDR3 length equals 13 residues. By share, this clonotype counts as medium-sized (0.01 to 0.1%). Its specificity is not known.

This chain joins TRBV6-5 and TRBJ1-2; D gene ambiguous. This specimen was blood, taken during antiretroviral therapy. The sequence was obtained from an adult with HIV infection. CDR3 protein: CASSYAANYGYTF. The CDR3 nucleotides are TGTGCCAGCAGTTACGCAGCTAACTATGGCTACACCTTC.